Listed below are T cell receptor beta chains from one sample, sequenced in a study of CD8 T cells in ankylosing spondylitis. Each CDR3 protein is one row after TCRdb ran MiXCR on the 5' RACE reads. Seen here are about 500,000 distinct CDR3 sequences, about 13% observed once, and the top ten hold under 7.5%. The source material was blood, either unsorted or a sorted T cell fraction (not recorded which). The receptors stem from a male donor with ankylosing spondylitis. CDR3s include the opening cysteine and the closing phenylalanine or tryptophan. Fields, in order: V gene, clone size, D gene, J gene, CDR3 protein, CDR3 DNA. The D gene is left open where the match is weak. Only part of the rows carry a size: once, few, many, or a class if the clone is expanded.

V: TRBV20-1; size: -; D: -; J: TRBJ1-1; CDR3: CSAKAGPLNTEAFF; DNA: TGCAGTGCTAAGGCCGGACCTCTGAACACTGAAGCTTTCTTT
V: TRBV11-2; size: -; D: -; J: TRBJ2-3; CDR3: CASSSTRSGTDTQYF; DNA: TGTGCCAGCAGCTCAACTAGGAGTGGAACAGATACGCAGTATTTT
V: TRBV7-6; size: few; D: TRBD1; J: TRBJ1-5; CDR3: CASSLSGQGNQPQHF; DNA: TGTGCCAGCAGCTTAAGCGGACAGGGAAATCAGCCCCAGCATTTT
V: TRBV12-3/TRBV12-4; size: many; D: -; J: TRBJ2-6; CDR3: CASSLSLSGANVLTF; DNA: TGTGCCAGCAGTTTAAGCCTCTCTGGGGCCAACGTCCTGACTTTC
V: TRBV29-1; size: -; D: -; J: TRBJ2-1; CDR3: CSVVGPYNEQFF; DNA: TGCAGCGTTGTGGGACCCTACAATGAGCAGTTCTTC
V: TRBV12-3/TRBV12-4; size: few; D: -; J: TRBJ2-3; CDR3: CASSFSPDSTDTQYF; DNA: TGTGCCAGCAGTTTTTCCCCAGACAGCACAGATACGCAGTATTTT
V: TRBV9; size: many; D: -; J: TRBJ2-1; CDR3: CASSVGTESSNEQFF; DNA: TGTGCCAGCAGCGTGGGGACGGAGTCATCTAATGAGCAGTTCTTC
V: TRBV20-1; size: many; D: -; J: TRBJ1-2; CDR3: CSAPQGGGYGYTF; DNA: TGCAGTGCCCCGCAGGGAGGGGGTTATGGCTACACCTTC
V: TRBV3-1; size: few; D: TRBD1; J: TRBJ1-1; CDR3: CASSPETGGDTEAFF; DNA: TGTGCCAGCAGCCCTGAGACAGGGGGAGACACTGAAGCTTTCTTT
V: TRBV11-1; size: -; D: TRBD2; J: TRBJ2-1; CDR3: CASTGTSGRFYEQFF; DNA: TGTGCCAGCACAGGGACTAGCGGGAGATTCTATGAGCAGTTCTTC